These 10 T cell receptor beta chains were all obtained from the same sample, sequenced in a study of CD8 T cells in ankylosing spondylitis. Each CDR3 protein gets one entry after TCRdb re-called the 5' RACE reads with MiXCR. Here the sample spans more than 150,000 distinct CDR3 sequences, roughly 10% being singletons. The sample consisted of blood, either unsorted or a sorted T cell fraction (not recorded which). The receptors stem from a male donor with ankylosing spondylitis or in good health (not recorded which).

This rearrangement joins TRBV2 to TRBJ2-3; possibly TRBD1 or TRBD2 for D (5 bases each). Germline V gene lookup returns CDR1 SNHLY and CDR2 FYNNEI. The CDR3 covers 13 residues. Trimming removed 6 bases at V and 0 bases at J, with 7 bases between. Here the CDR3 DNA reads TGTGCCAGCAGCGGGGACAGCACAGATACGCAGTATTTT. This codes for CASSGDSTDTQYF.

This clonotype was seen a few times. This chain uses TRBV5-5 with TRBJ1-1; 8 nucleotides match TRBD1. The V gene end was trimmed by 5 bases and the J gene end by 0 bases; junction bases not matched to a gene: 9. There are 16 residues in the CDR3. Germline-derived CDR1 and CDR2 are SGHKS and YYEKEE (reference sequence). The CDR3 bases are TGTGCCAGCAGGACAGGGGTAGCCTACTTGAACACTGAAGCTTTCTTT. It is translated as CASRTGVAYLNTEAFF.

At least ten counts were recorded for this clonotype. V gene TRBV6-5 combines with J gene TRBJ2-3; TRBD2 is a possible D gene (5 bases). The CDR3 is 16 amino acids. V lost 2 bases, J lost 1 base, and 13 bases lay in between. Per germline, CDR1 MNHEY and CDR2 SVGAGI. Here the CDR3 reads CASSYQWPAGTDTQYF. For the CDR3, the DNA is TGTGCCAGCAGTTACCAGTGGCCAGCGGGCACAGATACGCAGTATTTT.

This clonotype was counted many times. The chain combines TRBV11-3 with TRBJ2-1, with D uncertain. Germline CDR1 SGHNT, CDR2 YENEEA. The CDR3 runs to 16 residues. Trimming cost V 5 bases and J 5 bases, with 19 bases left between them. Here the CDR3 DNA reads TGTGCCAGCAGCCTTGGCCGCGAAAGGGTAAACAATGAGCAGTTCTTC. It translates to CASSLGRERVNNEQFF.

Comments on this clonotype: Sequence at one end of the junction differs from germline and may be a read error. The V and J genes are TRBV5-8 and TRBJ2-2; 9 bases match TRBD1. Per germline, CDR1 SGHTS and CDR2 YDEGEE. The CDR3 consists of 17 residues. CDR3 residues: CANSLGGGQGFPGELFF. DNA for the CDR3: TGTGCCAACAGCTTGGGAGGGGGACAGGGATTCCCCGGGGAGCTGTTTTTT.

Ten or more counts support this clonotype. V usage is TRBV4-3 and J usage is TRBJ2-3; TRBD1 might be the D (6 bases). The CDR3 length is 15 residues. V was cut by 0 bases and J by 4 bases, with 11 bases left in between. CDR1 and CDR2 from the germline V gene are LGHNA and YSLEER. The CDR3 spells CASSQEAGVADTQYF. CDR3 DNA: TGCGCCAGCAGCCAAGAGGCAGGGGTGGCAGATACGCAGTATTTT.

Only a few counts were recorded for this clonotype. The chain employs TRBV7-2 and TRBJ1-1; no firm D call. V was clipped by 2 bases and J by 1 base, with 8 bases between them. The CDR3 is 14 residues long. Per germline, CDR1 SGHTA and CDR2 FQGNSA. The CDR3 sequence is CASSLWTGNTEAFF. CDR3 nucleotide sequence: TGTGCCAGCAGCTTATGGACTGGGAACACTGAAGCTTTCTTT.

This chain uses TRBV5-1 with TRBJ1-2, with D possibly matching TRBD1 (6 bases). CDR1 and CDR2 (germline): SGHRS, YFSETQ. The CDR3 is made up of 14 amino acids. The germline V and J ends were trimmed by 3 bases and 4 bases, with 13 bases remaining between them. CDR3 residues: CASSSQGSGYGYTF. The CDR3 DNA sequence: TGCGCCAGCAGCTCACAGGGTTCCGGCTATGGCTACACCTTC.

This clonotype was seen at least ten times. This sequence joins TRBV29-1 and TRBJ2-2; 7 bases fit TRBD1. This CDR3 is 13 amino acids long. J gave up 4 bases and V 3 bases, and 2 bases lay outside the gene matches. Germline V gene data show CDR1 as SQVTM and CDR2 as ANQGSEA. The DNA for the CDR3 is TGCAGCGTTGAGAGGGACAGCACCGGGGAGCTGTTTTTT. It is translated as CSVERDSTGELFF.

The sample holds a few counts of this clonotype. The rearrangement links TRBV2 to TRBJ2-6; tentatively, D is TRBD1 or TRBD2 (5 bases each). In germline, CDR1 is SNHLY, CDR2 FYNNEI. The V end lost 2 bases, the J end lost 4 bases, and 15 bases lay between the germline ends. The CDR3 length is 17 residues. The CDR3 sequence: CASSERISGTGANVLTF. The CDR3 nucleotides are TGTGCCAGCAGTGAAAGGATATCAGGGACCGGGGCCAACGTCCTGACTTTC.